The 11 T cell receptor beta chains given below trace back to one sample, sequenced in a study of cytomegalovirus exposure and HLA in healthy donors. Method: immunoSEQ multiplex PCR; TCRdb's copy keeps in-frame clones and lacks some. Here the sample spans approximately 110,000 clones, around 94% being singletons. Sequenced material: PBMCs. These receptors were obtained from a woman aged 18-30 years in good health and CMV-seronegative.

This clone came up once. The chain uses TRBV29-1 and TRBJ2-7; D is ambiguous. The CDR3 extends over 13 amino acids. The germline V gene has CDR1 SQVTM and CDR2 ANQGSEA. V lost 3 bases, J lost 3 bases, and 12 bases lay in between. The CDR3 region is CSVDGRYSYEQYF. In DNA, the CDR3 is TGCAGCGTTGACGGAAGGTACAGCTACGAGCAGTACTTC.

The chain joins TRBV30 to TRBJ2-1, with 8 bases aligning to TRBD2. The length of the CDR3 is 14 residues. The germline V gene has CDR1 GTSNPN and CDR2 SVGIG (reference sequence). J was trimmed by 8 bases and V by 2 bases; bases with no gene match: 8. The CDR3 region is CAWSRAGVADEQFF. The DNA of the CDR3 is TGTGCCTGGAGTAGAGCGGGAGTGGCGGATGAGCAGTTCTTC.

The chain is built from TRBV6-5 and TRBJ1-4; no clear D gene. Trimming pared 8 bases from V and 4 bases from J, leaving 8 bases between. The V gene's germline CDR1 is MNHEY and CDR2 SVGAGI. The CDR3 has 12 residues. CDR3 nucleotides: TGTGCCAGCGGCCAGTATAATGAAAAACTGTTTTTT. This encodes CASGQYNEKLFF.

This clone was detected only once. The chain recombines TRBV28 with TRBJ2-7, with TRBD2 identical over 14 bases. Losses at the gene ends were 5 bases for V and 3 bases for J; bases not matched to a gene: 6. In germline, CDR1 is MDHEN, CDR2 SYDVKM. This CDR3 has 16 amino acids. DNA of the CDR3: TGTGCCAGCAGTGGAGGACTAGCGGGGGGCTTCTACGAGCAGTACTTC. It is translated as CASSGGLAGGFYEQYF.

The chain couples TRBV19 to TRBJ1-1; 9 nucleotides line up with TRBD1. The J segment lost 4 bases and the V segment lost 6 bases, leaving 3 bases of the junction unmatched. Germline-derived CDR1 and CDR2 are LNHDA and SQIVND (reference sequence). The CDR3 runs to 13 residues. CDR3: CASRKTGGTEAFF. CDR3 bases: TGTGCCAGTAGGAAGACAGGGGGCACTGAAGCTTTCTTT.

This rearrangement joins TRBV7-9 to TRBJ2-5; TRBD2 is a possible D gene (5 bases). This CDR3 region has 15 residues. From germline, CDR1 is SEHNR and CDR2 FQNEAQ (reference sequence). V shed 3 bases and J shed 3 bases, with 14 bases lying between them. This CDR3 is CASSFNLEVKETQYF. The DNA of the CDR3 is TGTGCCAGCAGCTTCAACTTGGAGGTAAAAGAGACCCAGTACTTC.

The chain recombines TRBV18 with TRBJ2-3; TRBD2 agrees at 7 bases. CDR1 KGHSH and CDR2 LQKENI come from the germline V gene. J lost 6 bases, V lost 1 base, and 7 bases had no gene match. This CDR3 region has 15 residues. For the CDR3, the DNA is TGTGCCAGCTCACCACTCAGCGGGGAGGGGGATACGCAGTATTTT. The encoded protein is CASSPLSGEGDTQYF. Looking up the rest from reference TRBV18 and TRBJ2-3 gives the full variable domain: NAGVMQNPRHLVRRRGQEARLRCSPMKGHSHVYWYRQLPEEGLKFMVYLQKENIIDESGMPKERFSAEFPKEGPSILRIQQVVRGDSAAYFCASSPLSGEGDTQYFGPGTRLTVL.

The chain links TRBV7-9 to TRBJ1-2; the match to TRBD1 covers 8 bases. V dropped 4 bases and J dropped 8; count of bases not matched to a gene: 12. Germline values: CDR1 SEHNR, CDR2 FQNEAQ (reference sequence). The CDR3 is 15 residues long. CDR3 bases: TGTGCCAGCAGCTGGGGGACCGGACAGGGTGACGGCTACACCTTC. This gives the protein CASSWGTGQGDGYTF.

This clone was seen once. The V gene is TRBV10-3, the J gene TRBJ1-3; 9 bases match TRBD1. CDR3 size: 13 residues. Per germline, CDR1 ENHRY and CDR2 SYGVKD. Germline trimming cut 10 bases from V and 2 bases from J; bases unmatched to any gene: 3. Here the CDR3 DNA reads TGTGCCACCACAGGGGGCACTGGAAACACCATATATTTT. Its translation is CATTGGTGNTIYF.

V usage is TRBV6-8 and J usage is TRBJ2-2; D might be TRBD1 (6 bases). Germline V CDR1 and CDR2: MNHGY, SAAAGT. This CDR3 is built from 17 residues. The V and J ends lost 7 bases and 1 base respectively, with 19 bases between them. CDR3 region: CASNPDRKSGNTGELFF. In nucleotides, the CDR3 is TGTGCCAGCAACCCGGACAGAAAATCAGGGAACACCGGGGAGCTGTTTTTT.

The chain joins TRBV2 to TRBJ2-5, with TRBD2 identical over 12 bases. This CDR3 has 16 amino acids. The junction had 10 bases not matched to a gene; V was cut back by 8 bases and J by 3 bases. Germline CDR1 is SNHLY and CDR2 is FYNNEI. CDR3 DNA: TGTGCCAGCTATATCGGACTAGCGGGATTGGAAGAGACCCAGTACTTC. It codes for CASYIGLAGLEETQYF.